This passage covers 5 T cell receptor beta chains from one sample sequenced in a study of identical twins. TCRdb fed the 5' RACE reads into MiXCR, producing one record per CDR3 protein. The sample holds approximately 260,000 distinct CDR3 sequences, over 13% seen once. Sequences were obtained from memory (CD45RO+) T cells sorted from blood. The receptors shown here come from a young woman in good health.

CDR3 bases: TGTGCCAGCATGCCCGGGACACAAACCGGGGAGCTGTTTTTT. Translating it yields CASMPGTQTGELFF. The chain uses TRBV5-5 and TRBJ2-2, with D possibly TRBD1 on 6 matching bases. CDR1 and CDR2 from the germline V gene are SGHKS and YYEKEE (reference sequence). The V end was cut by 6 bases, the J end by 5 bases, with 14 bases between. The length of the CDR3 is 14 residues.

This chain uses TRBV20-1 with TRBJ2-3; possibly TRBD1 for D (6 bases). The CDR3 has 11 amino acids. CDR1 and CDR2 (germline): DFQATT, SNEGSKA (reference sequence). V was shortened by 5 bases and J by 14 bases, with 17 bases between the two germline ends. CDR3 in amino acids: CSALDSAFPYF. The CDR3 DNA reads TGCAGTGCTCTGGACAGCGCATTCCCGTATTTT.

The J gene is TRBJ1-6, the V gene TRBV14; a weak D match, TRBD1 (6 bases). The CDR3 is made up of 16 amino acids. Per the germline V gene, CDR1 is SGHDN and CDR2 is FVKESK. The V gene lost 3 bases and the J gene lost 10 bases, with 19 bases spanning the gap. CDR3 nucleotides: TGTGCCAGCAGCCAGGCCGGGACACCTCGTTACTCACCCCTCCACTTT. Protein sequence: CASSQAGTPRYSPLHF.

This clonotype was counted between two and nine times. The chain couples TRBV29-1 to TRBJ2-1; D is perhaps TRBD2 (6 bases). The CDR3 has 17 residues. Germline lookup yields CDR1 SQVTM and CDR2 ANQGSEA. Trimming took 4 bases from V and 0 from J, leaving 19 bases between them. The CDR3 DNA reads TGCAGCGTTGCCAAGGGACTGAGCATTTCCTCCTACAATGAGCAGTTCTTC. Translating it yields CSVAKGLSISSYNEQFF.

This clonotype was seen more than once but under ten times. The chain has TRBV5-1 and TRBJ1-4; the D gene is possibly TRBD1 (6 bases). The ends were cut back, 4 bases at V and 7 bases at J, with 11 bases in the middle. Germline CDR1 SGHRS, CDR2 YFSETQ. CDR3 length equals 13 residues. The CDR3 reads CASSQGSGEKLFF. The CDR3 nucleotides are TGCGCCAGCAGCCAGGGGTCGGGTGAAAAACTGTTTTTT.